This is a list of T cell receptor beta chains from one sample in a study of radiation and T cells in renal cell carcinoma. The assay was immunoSEQ multiplex PCR, and TCRdb's table has in-frame clones only and misses some. Of over 60,000 clones listed, roughly 80% are singletons. The sequenced sample was blood, obtained from a patient whose treatment included radiotherapy and nephrectomy. Every receptor here comes from a woman aged 55-69 years with renal cell carcinoma. Each CDR3 is given with its conserved first and last residue.

V gene	J gene	CDR3 protein
TRBV28	TRBJ1-4	CASRTGGYEKLFF
TRBV28	TRBJ1-6	CASRGVNNSPLHF
TRBV4-2	TRBJ1-2	CASSQTPRGRNYGYTF
TRBV7-9	TRBJ2-7	CASSSTWGVYEQYF
TRBV19	TRBJ2-5	CASSHGLAGAYQETQYF
TRBV6-1	TRBJ1-2	CASSDRVEYGYTF
TRBV30	TRBJ2-5	CASRDRETQYF
TRBV7-6	TRBJ1-2	CASSGQGGRGGYTF
TRBV7-2	TRBJ2-7	CASSLGRGNYEQYF
TRBV5-1	TRBJ1-6	CASSSRRDANSYNSPLHF
TRBV7-9	TRBJ1-6	CASSNLVDGLSSYNSPLHF
TRBV6-1	TRBJ2-3	CASRLGQGETDTQYF
TRBV29-1	TRBJ2-5	CSVSLPRQGNTQYF
TRBV4-3	TRBJ2-1	CASSQERTGGLNEQFF
TRBV6-5	TRBJ2-5	CASRQLETQYF
TRBV6-4	TRBJ1-1	CASSDSPGWTAGTEAFF
TRBV2	TRBJ1-2	CASSYPANYGYTF
TRBV19	TRBJ2-7	CASSIGTQLSNEQYF
TRBV28	TRBJ1-5	CASSFVGTDQPQHF
TRBV28	TRBJ1-5	CASSLGVGIQNQPQHF
TRBV2	TRBJ1-1	CASSEGGTEAFF
TRBV6-5	TRBJ1-4	CASSLHGPNEKLFF
TRBV5-1	TRBJ2-1	CASSLGAGRRINEQFF
TRBV5-6	TRBJ2-5	CASRPRGRGRGQETQYF
TRBV11-3	TRBJ2-5	CASSLAGPQETQYF
TRBV7-2	TRBJ1-2	CASSGTSYYGYTF
TRBV10-3	TRBJ2-7	CAISEGGSSSGQYF
TRBV19	TRBJ1-1	CASCPEENTEAFF
TRBV6-5	TRBJ1-5	CASSYSNSNQPQHF
TRBV5-1	TRBJ2-1	CASSLAPAPPANEQFF
TRBV25-1	TRBJ1-2	CAVQGLGYGYTF
TRBV7-2	TRBJ1-5	CASRADRGGGEPQHF
TRBV5-4	TRBJ2-5	CASSLDREKETQYF
TRBV2	TRBJ2-5	CASSPDRGRETQYF
TRBV18	TRBJ1-5	CASSPQSNSNQPQHF
TRBV18	TRBJ1-2	CASSPTGDGYTF
TRBV9	TRBJ2-2	CASSVNPWTGGLNTGELFF
TRBV6-1	TRBJ2-3	CASSEANLAGAITDTQYF
TRBV6-5	TRBJ2-3	CASSLQGNTDTQYF
TRBV19	TRBJ1-5	CASSISQGTGQPQHF
TRBV5-8	TRBJ2-5	CASSSNRARGSGETQYF
TRBV5-1	TRBJ1-1	CASSLETSNTEAFF
TRBV2	TRBJ2-3	CASRAGGTDTQYF
TRBV2	TRBJ1-2	CASKRGWGYTF
TRBV5-6	TRBJ1-5	CASSLYMGTPHF
TRBV7-2	TRBJ2-3	CASSLAANTQYF
TRBV28	TRBJ2-2	CASRPPNTGELFF
TRBV5-1	TRBJ1-1	CASSLSGETEAFF
TRBV6-5	TRBJ1-2	CASNDRNYGYTF
TRBV19	TRBJ1-5	CASSMLPRGNQPQHF
TRBV5-4	TRBJ2-7	CASSYVGGEQYF
TRBV5-5	TRBJ2-5	CASSVHRGVQETQYF
TRBV28	TRBJ1-2	CASRTGDIYGYTF
TRBV11-2	TRBJ1-1	CASSLGRNTEAFF
TRBV7-9	TRBJ1-4	CASSLLQVFGEKLFF
TRBV18	TRBJ1-4	CASSPEDRASSTNEKLFF